This T cell receptor beta chain stems from a study of CD8 T cells in Susac syndrome. The RNA, 0.5 to 1 ug, was put through reverse transcription using random hexamers. TCRdb re-analysed the immunoSEQ multiplex PCR reads in MiXCR, keeping a single row per CDR3 protein. The sample holds more than 150,000 distinct CDR3 sequences, more than 90% seen once. The authors carried out high-throughput sequencing of TCR beta. They applied it to CD8+ and CD4+ T cells obtained from blood. Unmatched junction bases numbered 8, after V lost 4 bases and J lost 6 bases. The CDR3 sequence is 15 residues long. Germline CDR1 and CDR2: SGDLS and YYNGEE.

Material for sequencing was CD4+ T cells from PBMCs. This receptor was obtained from a human donor in good health. V usage is TRBV9 and J usage is TRBJ2-1, with 9 bases matching TRBD2. CDR3 sequence reads: CASSQGAGGANEQFF. For the CDR3, the DNA is TGTGCCAGCAGCCAAGGAGCGGGGGGCGCCAATGAGCAGTTCTTC.